Following are 9 T cell receptor beta chains from one sample sequenced in a study of response to subunit inactivated influenza vaccine. TCRdb used MiXCR to reprocess the RT-PCR reads, holding one entry per CDR3 protein. The data contain approximately 520,000 distinct CDR3 sequences, 16% of them singletons. The specimen comprised CD4+ T cells sorted from PBMCs, sampled around 25 months after vaccination. These TCRs come from a man aged 45 to 70 who received an inactivated influenza vaccine.

This sequence joins TRBV20-1 and TRBJ1-5; D gene ambiguous. The length of the CDR3 is 16 residues. V was pared by 0 bases and J by 0 bases, with 12 bases between. Germline assignment: CDR1 DFQATT and CDR2 SNEGSKA (reference sequence). Here the CDR3 DNA reads TGCAGTGCTAGAGATCGAGGTTCCTATAGCAATCAGCCCCAGCATTTT. This codes for CSARDRGSYSNQPQHF.

This clonotype turned up a few times. The rearrangement joins TRBV7-2 to TRBJ2-1, with D unresolved. In germline, CDR1 is SGHTA, CDR2 FQGNSA. The CDR3 extends over 15 amino acids. The ends were cut back, 2 bases at V and 4 bases at J, with 12 bases in the middle. This chain's CDR3 is CASSLRGAPYNEQFF. The DNA for the CDR3 is TGTGCCAGCAGCTTACGAGGAGCTCCATACAATGAGCAGTTCTTC.

This clonotype was picked up a small number of times. The chain couples TRBV7-9 to TRBJ2-3; 10 nucleotides line up with TRBD1. This CDR3 region has 16 residues. Germline V gene data show CDR1 as SEHNR and CDR2 as FQNEAQ (reference sequence). Trimming removed 4 bases from V and 1 base from J; junction bases left unmatched: 5. DNA for the CDR3: TGTGCCAGCAGCTCCGGGACAGGGGCCCGCACAGATACGCAGTATTTT. As protein: CASSSGTGARTDTQYF.

There are a few counts of this clonotype. J is TRBJ2-3 and V is TRBV20-1, with TRBD1 matching over 9 bases. CDR1 is DFQATT, CDR2 SNEGSKA, per germline (reference sequence). The CDR3 has 17 amino acids. V gave up 1 base and J gave up 3 bases; unmatched junction bases: 11. CDR3 DNA sequence: TGCAGTGCTAGAGTCCGAAACAGGGGGCTCTTGACAGATACGCAGTATTTT. Translated: CSARVRNRGLLTDTQYF.

This clonotype was recorded a few times. The chain is built from TRBV5-1 and TRBJ1-3; D not resolved. V lost 4 bases and J 0 bases, leaving 11 bases between the germline ends. CDR3 length equals 15 residues. Per the germline V gene, CDR1 is SGHRS and CDR2 is YFSETQ. This chain's CDR3 is CASSPGRRSGNTIYF. The CDR3 DNA reads as TGCGCCAGCAGCCCCGGACGACGCTCTGGAAACACCATATATTTT.

This clonotype was counted a few times. The chain joins TRBV12-3 or TRBV12-4 to TRBJ1-5; D call uncertain. V lost 5 bases and J lost 9, with 11 bases in between. The CDR3 covers 12 residues. CDR3 loop: CASSLARGPQHF. CDR3 nucleotides: TGTGCCAGCAGTCTGGCTCGCGGGCCCCAGCATTTT.

The chain recombines TRBV20-1 with TRBJ1-2, with TRBD1 identical over 8 bases. The CDR3 is 12 amino acids. Germline-derived CDR1 and CDR2 are DFQATT and SNEGSKA (reference sequence). The J segment lost 7 bases and the V segment lost 5 bases, leaving 6 bases of the junction unmatched. The CDR3 here is CSARQGPSGYTF. Here the CDR3 DNA reads TGCAGTGCTCGACAGGGGCCGAGTGGCTACACCTTC.

This clonotype was seen a handful of times. The chain carries TRBV10-3 and TRBJ2-7; D gene uncertain. Trimming stripped 3 bases from V and 4 bases from J, with 13 bases between. CDR3 length: 14 amino acids. Looked up from germline, CDR1 is ENHRY and CDR2 is SYGVKD. CDR3 bases: TGTGCCATCAGTGATAATACCCGAGGATACGAGCAGTACTTC. Translation: CAISDNTRGYEQYF.

This clonotype was counted a few times. V gene TRBV6-1 combines with J gene TRBJ2-1, with 8 bases lining up with TRBD1. In germline, CDR1 is MNHNS, CDR2 SASEGT. This CDR3 is 16 amino acids long. Trimming took 6 bases from V and 7 from J; bases not matched to a gene: 14. CDR3 sequence reads: CASSLGQGGMRNEQFF. Written as DNA, the CDR3 is TGTGCCAGCAGCCTCGGACAGGGCGGGATGCGAAATGAGCAGTTCTTC.